This TCR beta chain came from a study of T cell changes during pregnancy in multiple sclerosis. Germline CDR1 MDHEN, CDR2 SYDVKM. This CDR3 spans 18 amino acids. V lost 6 bases to trimming and J lost 1 base; unmatched junction nucleotides: 16. The repertoire was sequenced with immunoSEQ multiplex PCR; TCRdb's copy has only in-frame clones and lacks some. The sample has tens of thousands of clones, around 90% seen once. The V and J genes are TRBV28 and TRBJ2-7; 9 bases fit TRBD1. The sample in question was CD4+ T cells from peripheral blood mononuclear cells, obtained in the second trimester of pregnancy. This TCR derives from a female donor in good health, enrolled as a control in a pregnancy study. The CDR3 loop is CASRFIPGQGGESYEQYF. CDR3 DNA: TGTGCCAGCAGATTTATACCGGGACAGGGTGGTGAGTCCTACGAGCAGTACTTC.